The source of this T cell receptor (beta chain) is a study of cytomegalovirus exposure and HLA in healthy donors. In this sample, this clone turned up a few times. Deletions cut 10 bases from V and 9 bases from J, with 13 bases between. The germline gives CDR1 WSHSY, CDR2 SAAADI. CDR3 length: 10 amino acids. PCR primers comprised 60 Vbeta and 13 Jbeta primers. Profiled with immunoSEQ multiplex PCR; TCRdb holds only in-frame clones, not every one. The data show 77,000 or so clones, with over 70% seen just once and approximately 1.6% held by the top ten. The rearrangement joins TRBV10-2 to TRBJ2-7; D might be TRBD2 (5 bases). The sequenced sample consisted of PBMCs. The sequence was obtained from a man aged 35-49 years in good health and CMV-seronegative. CDR3 nucleotide sequence: TGCGCCACCCTCTTGGGGAGGCAGTACTTC. This encodes CATLLGRQYF.